Following are 24 T cell receptor beta chains from one sample sequenced in a study of identical twins' blood T cells. TCRdb independently ran MiXCR on the 5' RACE reads; one entry per CDR3 protein. The sample carries 300,000 to 400,000 distinct CDR3 sequences, around 30% recorded once. The sample taken for sequencing was PBMCs. The receptors derive from a woman between 18 and 55 years old in good health.

Details on this clonotype: A much larger clone differs from this one at a single base, so this may be a read error. V gene TRBV20-1 combines with J gene TRBJ2-1; 7 bases agree with TRBD2. Germline lookup yields CDR1 DFQATT and CDR2 SNEGSKA (reference sequence). The CDR3 loop spans 13 amino acids. This chain's CDR3 is CSLTSRTRNEQFF. The CDR3 bases are TGCAGCCTGACTAGCAGGACTCGCAATGAGCAGTTCTTC.

The chain combines TRBV24-1 with TRBJ1-2; D remains unclear. This CDR3 has 9 amino acids. V was pared by 9 bases and J by 10 bases, with 8 bases between. In germline, CDR1 is KGHDR, CDR2 SFDVKD. The CDR3 protein is CATERVYTF. For the CDR3, the DNA is TGTGCCACCGAGAGAGTCTACACCTTC.

This clonotype was counted between two and nine times. The V and J genes are TRBV6-5 and TRBJ1-4; TRBD1 is a possible D gene (5 bases). The germline V and J ends were trimmed by 2 bases and 6 bases, with 16 bases remaining between them. Looked up from germline, CDR1 is MNHEY and CDR2 is SVGAGI. The CDR3 is made up of 16 amino acids. The CDR3 DNA follows: TGTGCCAGCAGTTACCTTTTGACCCGGGACGATGAAAAACTGTTTTTT. Protein sequence: CASSYLLTRDDEKLFF.

CDR3 loop: CASSQDRKIRTNYGYTF. The CDR3 DNA reads TGCGCCAGCAGCCAAGATAGGAAGATTAGAACTAACTATGGCTACACCTTC. This chain connects TRBV4-1 to TRBJ1-2; D is unresolved. Germline V gives CDR1 MGHRA, CDR2 YSYEKL. The CDR3 has 17 residues. V was trimmed by 0 bases and J by 0 bases, leaving 14 bases between them.

This sequence joins TRBV20-1 and TRBJ2-3, with 8 bases identical to TRBD2. Trimming removed 5 bases from V and 1 base from J; junction bases left unmatched: 2. The CDR3 contains 13 residues. CDR1 is DFQATT, CDR2 SNEGSKA, per germline (reference sequence). CDR3 sequence reads: CSAPTSGTDTQYF. The CDR3 DNA follows: TGCAGTGCTCCGACTAGCGGCACAGATACGCAGTATTTT.

The sample holds a few counts of this clonotype. The chain is built from TRBV6-5 and TRBJ1-1, with D maybe TRBD1 (5 bases). The ends were cut back, 6 bases at V and 1 base at J, with 15 bases in the middle. Looked up from germline, CDR1 is MNHEY and CDR2 is SVGAGI. This CDR3 is 15 amino acids long. CDR3 amino acids: CASSKPGTPNTEAFF. CDR3 sequence (DNA): TGTGCCAGCAGCAAACCCGGGACCCCGAACACTGAAGCTTTCTTT.

This clonotype occurred many times. The rearrangement uses TRBV20-1 and TRBJ2-1; D is possibly TRBD2 (6 bases). Germline V gives CDR1 DFQATT, CDR2 SNEGSKA (reference sequence). V was shortened by 3 bases and J by 4 bases, with 13 bases between the two germline ends. The CDR3 extends over 14 amino acids. CDR3 protein: CSASVVSGYNEQFF. CDR3 nucleotides: TGCAGTGCTAGTGTTGTTAGCGGATACAATGAGCAGTTCTTC.

The rearrangement links TRBV6-5 to TRBJ2-7, with D tentatively TRBD1 (6 bases). Germline V gene sequence: CDR1 MNHEY, CDR2 SVGAGI. Trimming stripped 4 bases from V and 0 bases from J, with 13 bases between. The CDR3 length is 15 residues. CDR3 amino acids: CASSSATGVSYEQYF. CDR3 DNA: TGTGCCAGCAGTTCCGCGACAGGTGTCTCCTACGAGCAGTACTTC.

The chain has TRBV20-1 and TRBJ1-2; TRBD1 matches 9 bases. The CDR3 extends over 13 amino acids. The V gene's germline CDR1 is DFQATT and CDR2 SNEGSKA (reference sequence). Trimming at V came to 8 bases and at J to 5 bases, leaving 9 bases not matched to a gene. This chain's CDR3 is CSTNRGRFYGYTF. Written as DNA, the CDR3 is TGCAGTACCAACAGGGGGCGCTTTTATGGCTACACCTTC.

A few counts support this clonotype. The rearrangement joins TRBV2 to TRBJ2-5; D remains unclear. Germline-derived CDR1 and CDR2 are SNHLY and FYNNEI. V lost 6 bases to trimming and J lost 8 bases, with 7 bases between them. The CDR3 length is 10 residues. The CDR3 DNA is TGTGCCAGCAGGAAGAGTACCCAGTACTTC. It yields the protein CASRKSTQYF.

Points on this clonotype: A much larger clone lies a single base off, so this may be a read error. This rearrangement joins TRBV25-1 to TRBJ2-7, with D possibly matching TRBD1 (5 bases). The germline V gene has CDR1 MGHDK and CDR2 SYGVNS. V lost 4 bases, J lost 0 bases, and 7 bases lay in between. The CDR3 sequence is 13 residues long. CDR3 loop: CASSGDSSYEQYF. The CDR3 DNA is TGTGCCAGCAGTGGAGACAGCTCCTACGAGCAGTACTTC.

This clonotype was seen only a few times. The CDR3 DNA is TGCGCCAGCAAAAGTCCGGGGGGCACAGATACGCAGTATTTT. Its translation: CASKSPGGTDTQYF. J is TRBJ2-3 and V is TRBV5-1, with D possibly matching TRBD2 (6 bases). Germline CDR1 SGHRS, CDR2 YFSETQ. The CDR3 is 14 amino acids. Deletions cut 6 bases from V and 1 base from J, with 12 bases between.

This clonotype was seen repeatedly, ten times or more. The rearrangement joins TRBV10-3 to TRBJ1-1; no definite D call. CDR1 ENHRY and CDR2 SYGVKD come from the germline V gene. The CDR3 is made up of 13 amino acids. Trimming cost V 2 bases and J 1 base, with 5 bases left between them. CDR3 sequence: CAISEDPNTEAFF. For the CDR3, the DNA is TGTGCCATCAGTGAGGATCCGAACACTGAAGCTTTCTTT.

Remarks on this clonotype: Since no conserved phenylalanine or tryptophan closes the CDR3, a read error is the likely cause. The V gene is TRBV29-1, the J gene TRBJ1-1; 7 bases fit TRBD1. This CDR3 region has 14 residues. Germline V gene lookup returns CDR1 SQVTM and CDR2 ANQGSEA. J lost 0 bases, V lost 7 bases, and 8 bases had no gene match. The DNA of the CDR3 is TGCAGCGCCGTCGGGACAGTCATGAACACTGAAGCTTTCATT. It yields the protein CSAVGTVMNTEAFI.

This sequence joins TRBV20-1 and TRBJ2-3; possibly TRBD2 for D (6 bases). Trimming pared 5 bases from V and 0 bases from J, leaving 9 bases between. Germline V gene sequence: CDR1 DFQATT, CDR2 SNEGSKA (reference sequence). This CDR3 is built from 13 residues. As DNA, the CDR3 is TGCAGTGCTTGGGGGGTGAGCACAGATACGCAGTATTTT. Its protein is CSAWGVSTDTQYF.

This chain links TRBV20-1 with TRBJ2-7; 7 bases agree with TRBD2. J lost 2 bases, V lost 5 bases, and 9 bases had no gene match. This CDR3 contains 14 residues. CDR1 and CDR2 from the germline V gene are DFQATT and SNEGSKA (reference sequence). The chain's CDR3 is CSALAASGTYEQYF. The CDR3 DNA is TGCAGTGCTCTCGCGGCTAGCGGCACCTACGAGCAGTACTTC.

This clonotype was observed a few times. V is TRBV5-1 and J is TRBJ1-1; D may be TRBD1 (6 bases). Trimming removed 6 bases from V and 8 bases from J, with 17 bases in between. This CDR3 region has 13 residues. In germline, CDR1 is SGHRS, CDR2 YFSETQ. For the CDR3, the DNA is TGCGCCAGCAAACTCCAACAGGGCTTCGAAGCTTTCTTT. Amino acid sequence: CASKLQQGFEAFF.

The rearrangement links TRBV18 to TRBJ1-4; D remains ambiguous. The CDR3 totals 16 residues. Germline loops: CDR1 KGHSH, CDR2 LQKENI. Trimming cost V 0 bases and J 0 bases, with 8 bases left between them. The CDR3 is CASSPPNSATNEKLFF. CDR3 in DNA: TGTGCCAGCTCACCACCGAACAGTGCAACTAATGAAAAACTGTTTTTT.

The chain joins TRBV10-2 to TRBJ1-1; 10 nucleotides agree with TRBD1. V was clipped by 6 bases and J by 11 bases; unmatched bases: 6. Germline CDR1 WSHSY, CDR2 SAAADI. The CDR3 totals 12 residues. CDR3 bases: TGCGCCAGCAGCACCAGGACAGGGGGGGCTTTCTTT. Its protein product is CASSTRTGGAFF.

There are a few counts of this clonotype. The CDR3 is CSARTGDDTEAFF. Here the CDR3 DNA reads TGCAGCGCCCGGACAGGGGATGACACTGAAGCTTTCTTT. The chain recombines TRBV29-1 with TRBJ1-1; 9 positions agree with TRBD1. The germline V gene encodes CDR1 SQVTM and CDR2 ANQGSEA. V lost 7 bases to trimming and J lost 3 bases; unmatched junction nucleotides: 6. The CDR3 sequence is 13 residues long. The full variable domain, with the rest looked up from reference TRBV29-1 and TRBJ1-1, is SAVISQKPSRDICQRGTSLTIQCQVDSQVTMMFWYRQQPGQSLTLIATANQGSEATYESGFVIDKFPISRPNLTFSTLTVSNMSPEDSSIYLCSARTGDDTEAFFGQGTRLTVV.

V usage is TRBV11-2 and J usage is TRBJ1-1; no definite D call. V was clipped by 9 bases and J by 4 bases, with 15 bases between them. Germline CDR1 and CDR2: SGHAT and FQNNGV. This CDR3 is built from 13 residues. The CDR3 DNA reads TGTGCCAGTAACCTCGGAGGAAGCACTGAAGCTTTCTTT. It translates to CASNLGGSTEAFF.

Ten or more counts support this clonotype. The chain has TRBV20-1 and TRBJ2-1; a possible D gene is TRBD1 (6 bases). Germline V CDR1 and CDR2: DFQATT, SNEGSKA (reference sequence). This CDR3 has 12 amino acids. Written as DNA, the CDR3 is TGCGCCTGGGACATTACCTACAATGAGCAGTTCTTC. This translates into CAWDITYNEQFF.

The V and J genes are TRBV5-1 and TRBJ2-2; D not certain. The germline gives CDR1 SGHRS, CDR2 YFSETQ. The V end was cut by 0 bases, the J end by 7 bases, with 7 bases between. The CDR3 contains 13 residues. CDR3 sequence (DNA): TGCGCCAGCAGCTTGGATATGATCGGGGAGCTGTTTTTT. Protein sequence: CASSLDMIGELFF.

Turning to this clonotype: The junction and the germline gene differ at one end; a read error may be behind it. The J gene is TRBJ1-1, the V gene TRBV25-1; D gene ambiguous. This CDR3 spans 12 amino acids. Germline CDR1 MGHDK, CDR2 SYGVNS. The CDR3 nucleotides are TGTGCCGGCAGCCGGGAAGGAGCTGAAGCTTTCTTT. This gives the protein CAGSREGAEAFF.